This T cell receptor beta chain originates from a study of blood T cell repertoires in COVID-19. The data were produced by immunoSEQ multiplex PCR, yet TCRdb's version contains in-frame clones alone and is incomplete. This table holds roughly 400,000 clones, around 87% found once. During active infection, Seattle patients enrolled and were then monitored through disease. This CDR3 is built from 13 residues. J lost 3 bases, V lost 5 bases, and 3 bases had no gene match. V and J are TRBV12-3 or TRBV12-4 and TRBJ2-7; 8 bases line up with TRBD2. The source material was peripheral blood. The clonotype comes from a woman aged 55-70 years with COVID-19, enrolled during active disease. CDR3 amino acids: CASSRREGYEQYF. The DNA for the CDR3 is TGTGCCAGCAGTCGCCGGGAGGGCTACGAGCAGTACTTC.